The clone carrying this T cell receptor beta chain was detected only a few times. Its specificity is unknown. TCR cDNA was made by 5'RACE template switching, adding a universal primer site and UMIs. TCRdb re-analysed the 5' RACE reads in MiXCR, keeping a single row per CDR3 protein. The sample contains hundreds of thousands of distinct CDR3 sequences, approximately 16% of which appear only once. Trimming took off 2 bases at V and 8 bases at J, with 6 bases between the two ends. The CDR3 extends over 11 amino acids. The entry originates in a study of T cells after yellow fever vaccination. Study-wide findings and caveats: High-abundance clonotypes from the bulk population could contaminate FACS-sorted repertoires. Most clones from primary vaccination were detected again post-booster (roughly 96% CD4, around 90% CD8).

The clonotype was recovered from a man aged 18 to 30 who received the YFV17D yellow fever vaccine. The genes are TRBV12-3 or TRBV12-4 and TRBJ1-2; no clear D. Sequencing was performed on PBMCs, taken around 5 days after the first yellow fever vaccination. The CDR3 DNA is TGTGCCAGCAGTTTAATTGGCGGCTACACCTTC. Translation: CASSLIGGYTF.